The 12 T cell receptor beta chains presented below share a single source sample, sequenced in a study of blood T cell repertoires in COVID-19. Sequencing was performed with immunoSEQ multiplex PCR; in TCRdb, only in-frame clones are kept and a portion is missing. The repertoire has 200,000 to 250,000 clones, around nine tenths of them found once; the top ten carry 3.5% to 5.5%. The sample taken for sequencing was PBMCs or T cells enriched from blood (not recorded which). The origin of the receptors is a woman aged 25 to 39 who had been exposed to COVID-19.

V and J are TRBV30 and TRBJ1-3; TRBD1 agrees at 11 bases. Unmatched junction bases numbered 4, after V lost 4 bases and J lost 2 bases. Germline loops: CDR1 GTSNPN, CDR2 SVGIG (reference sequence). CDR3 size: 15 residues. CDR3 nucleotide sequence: TGTGCCTGGAAGATGGACAGGGGGCCTGGAAACACCATATATTTT. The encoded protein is CAWKMDRGPGNTIYF.

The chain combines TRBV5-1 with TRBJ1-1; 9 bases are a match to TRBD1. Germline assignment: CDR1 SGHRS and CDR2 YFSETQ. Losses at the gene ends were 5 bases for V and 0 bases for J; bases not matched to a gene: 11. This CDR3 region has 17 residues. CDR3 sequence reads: CASSRNRGLDMNTEAFF. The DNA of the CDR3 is TGCGCCAGCAGTCGGAACAGGGGGCTCGACATGAACACTGAAGCTTTCTTT.

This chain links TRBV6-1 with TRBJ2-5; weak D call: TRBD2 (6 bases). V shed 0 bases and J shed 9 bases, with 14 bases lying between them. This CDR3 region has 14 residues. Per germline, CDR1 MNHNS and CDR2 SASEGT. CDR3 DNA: TGTGCCAGCAGTGAAGCTGGAGGGAGAGGCTCCCAGTACTTC. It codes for CASSEAGGRGSQYF.

The CDR3 DNA reads TGTGCCAGCAGCTTAGCGGGACAGGGGGCGTACGAGCAGTACTTC. Its translation is CASSLAGQGAYEQYF. The rearrangement links TRBV7-9 to TRBJ2-7; 12 bases map to TRBD1. V shed 0 bases, J shed 4 bases, and the junction held 1 base outside the gene matches. The CDR3 extends over 15 amino acids. Germline loops: CDR1 SEHNR, CDR2 FQNEAQ (reference sequence).

CDR3 amino acids: CASSQHPSGRAPDTQYF. The CDR3 region has the DNA TGTGCCAGCAGTCAGCACCCTAGCGGACGGGCACCAGATACGCAGTATTTT. This rearrangement joins TRBV2 to TRBJ2-3; TRBD2 matches at 7 bases. Per the germline V gene, CDR1 is SNHLY and CDR2 is FYNNEI. This CDR3 spans 17 amino acids. V was clipped by 5 bases and J by 4 bases; unmatched bases: 15.

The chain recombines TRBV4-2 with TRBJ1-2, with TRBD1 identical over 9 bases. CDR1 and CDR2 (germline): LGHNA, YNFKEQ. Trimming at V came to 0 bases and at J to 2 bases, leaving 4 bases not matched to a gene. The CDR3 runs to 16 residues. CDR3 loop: CASSQDSGTGNYGYTF. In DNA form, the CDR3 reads TGTGCCAGCAGCCAAGATTCAGGGACAGGGAACTATGGCTACACCTTC.

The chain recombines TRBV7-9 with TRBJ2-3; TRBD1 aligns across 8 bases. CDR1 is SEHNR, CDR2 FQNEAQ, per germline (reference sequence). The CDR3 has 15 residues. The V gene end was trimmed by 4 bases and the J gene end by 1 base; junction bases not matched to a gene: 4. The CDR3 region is CASSSGQGRTDTQYF. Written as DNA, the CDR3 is TGTGCCAGCAGCTCCGGACAGGGTCGCACAGATACGCAGTATTTT. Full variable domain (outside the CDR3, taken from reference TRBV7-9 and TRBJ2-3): DTGVSQNPRHKITKRGQNVTFRCDPISEHNRLYWYRQTLGQGPEFLTYFQNEAQLEKSRLLSDRFSAERPKGSFSTLEIQRTEQGDSAMYLCASSSGQGRTDTQYFGPGTRLTVL.

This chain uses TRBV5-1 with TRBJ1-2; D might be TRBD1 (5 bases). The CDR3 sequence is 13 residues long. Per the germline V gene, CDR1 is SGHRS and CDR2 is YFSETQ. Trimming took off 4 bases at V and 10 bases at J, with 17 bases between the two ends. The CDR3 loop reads CASSPRGVPDYTF. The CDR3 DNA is TGCGCCAGCAGCCCGCGGGGGGTCCCCGACTACACCTTC. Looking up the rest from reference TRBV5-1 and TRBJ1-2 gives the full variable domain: KAGVTQTPRYLIKTRGQQVTLSCSPISGHRSVSWYQQTPGQGLQFLFEYFSETQRNKGNFPGRFSGRQFSNSRSEMNVSTLELGDSALYLCASSPRGVPDYTFGSGTRLTVV.

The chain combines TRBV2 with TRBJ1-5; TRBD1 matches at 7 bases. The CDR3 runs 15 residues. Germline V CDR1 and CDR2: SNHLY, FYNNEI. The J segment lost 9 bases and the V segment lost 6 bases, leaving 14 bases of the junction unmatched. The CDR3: CASSPGQAPAGPQHF. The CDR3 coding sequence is TGTGCCAGCAGCCCTGGACAGGCTCCTGCGGGGCCCCAGCATTTT. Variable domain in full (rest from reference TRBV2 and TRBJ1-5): EPEVTQTPSHQVTQMGQEVILRCVPISNHLYFYWYRQILGQKVEFLVSFYNNEISEKSEIFDDQFSVERPDGSNFTLKIRSTKLEDSAMYFCASSPGQAPAGPQHFGDGTRLSIL.

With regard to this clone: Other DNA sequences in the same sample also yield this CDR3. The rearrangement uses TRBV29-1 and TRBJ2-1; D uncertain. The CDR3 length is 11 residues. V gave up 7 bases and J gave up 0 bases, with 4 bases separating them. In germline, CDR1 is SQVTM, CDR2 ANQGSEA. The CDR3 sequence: CSARSYNEQFF. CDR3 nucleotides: TGCAGCGCGCGCTCCTACAATGAGCAGTTCTTC.

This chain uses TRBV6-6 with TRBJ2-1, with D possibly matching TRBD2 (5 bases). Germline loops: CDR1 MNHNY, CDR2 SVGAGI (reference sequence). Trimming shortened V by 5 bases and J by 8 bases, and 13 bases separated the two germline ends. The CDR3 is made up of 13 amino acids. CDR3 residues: CASSRPGSDEQFF. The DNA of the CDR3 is TGTGCCAGCAGTCGCCCGGGGAGCGATGAGCAGTTCTTC.

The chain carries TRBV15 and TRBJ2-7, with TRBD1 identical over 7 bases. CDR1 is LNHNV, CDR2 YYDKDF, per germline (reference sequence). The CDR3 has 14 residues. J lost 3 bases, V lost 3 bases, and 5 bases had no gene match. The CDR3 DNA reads TGTGCCACCAGCAGCCCTGGGACAGACTACGAGCAGTACTTC. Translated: CATSSPGTDYEQYF.